This T cell receptor (beta chain) was observed in a study of cytomegalovirus exposure and HLA in healthy donors (dated by TCRdb to 2016 to 2017). Background for the entire study: In an earlier analysis of under 750 of the donors, under 300 Gb of sequence data and just under 120 million unique TCR beta sequences from some 170 million T cells were reported. About 300 gigabases of sequencing data and approximately 80 million unique TCR sequences were included in an early release covering around 600 HLA-typed donors. Among the roughly 390 genotyped donors, around 81% belonged to the genetic ancestry cluster associated with self-reported Caucasian donors. The aim of the study was to test whether cataloging public T cell receptors could identify signatures of past pathogen exposure. The study profiled the T cell repertoires of fewer than 850 subjects by immunosequencing and related them to cytomegalovirus serostatus. Along with the roughly 670-subject first cohort, a separate validation cohort of some 130 different subjects was used. To predict cytomegalovirus infection status, the study brought together high-throughput TCR immunosequencing, statistical association of individual TCRs with disease status, and machine learning. In a later analysis, previously published TCR beta repertoires from 666 donors were re-analyzed and high-resolution HLA genotyping was added so that TCR occurrence patterns could be studied. In the later analysis, no new phenotypic data were used to find candidate immune exposures; instead, reliance was placed on TCR beta sequences and their occurrence across donors. To decide whether each TCR beta V gene segment behaved as functional or pseudogenic, an earlier analysis of approximately 620 of the donors relied on high-throughput TCR beta sequencing. Donor age, sex, ethnicity and CMV serostatus were compiled alongside the repertoire data. A later genetic analysis took genome-wide SNP genotypes for about 55% of the 666 donors and used that subset as a discovery cohort. Every discovery cohort repertoire had been produced on one sequencing platform. HLA typing included class I and class II loci at four-digit resolution. Typing coverage differed by locus: A, B, C, DRB1 and DQB1 were typed in about 629-630 donors, DQA1 in around 500, DPA1 in some 610, and DPB1 in roughly 450. Roughly five DR-DQ haplotypes were handled as single units for association and clustering, since linkage in the cohort was strong. Across 398 genotyped donors of the cohort, an average of about 240,000 unique TCR beta nucleotide sequences per donor were sequenced, and around 20% of those sequences were non-productive.

Turning to this clone: Its antigen has not been determined. Base-call qualities are not available, and no considerably larger clone is one nucleotide away.

The library was generated by the immunoSEQ multiplex PCR assay. The multiplex PCR relied on a mix of 60 forward primers for TCR Vbeta segments and 13 reverse primers for TCR Jbeta segments. Amplification of the CDR3 region of rearranged TCR beta genes was performed with a multiplex PCR assay on genomic DNA. The Illumina HiSeq System was used to sequence the amplified TCR beta libraries as 87-base-pair reads. The original pipeline was this. A later analysis tallied tens of millions of unique TCR beta chains across the 610 or so repertoires, and some 10 million of those chains were shared by two or more donors. Raw reads were error-corrected and collapsed into unique sequences with a nearest-neighbor algorithm that merged closely related sequences to remove PCR and sequencing errors. To assign V, D and J gene segments, CDR3 sequences were aligned to IMGT reference sequences. For a sequence to be retained, a match of at least six nucleotides to both a V gene segment and a J gene segment was required. A rearrangement counted as productive if the CDR3 had no stop codons and remained in frame with V and J, and every other rearrangement counted as non-productive. CDR3 was defined by IMGT convention, running from the second conserved V-encoded cysteine to the conserved J-encoded phenylalanine. The earlier analysis of about 610 of the donors excluded sequences that lacked an unambiguous match to a single V gene segment. An earlier analysis of 500 to 700 of the donors classified V segments as functional when productive rearrangements were above 56.7% and as segregating when the standard deviation between donors was above 5%. A statistical classification framework was built to diagnose cytomegalovirus status from the catalog of TCR beta chain sequences. A later analysis assigned V and J genes by comparing TCR nucleotide sequences with IMGT/GENE-DB human TR gene sequences. A later analysis assigned CDR3 sequences and most-parsimonious VDJ recombination scenarios with the TCRdist pipeline. In a later analysis, each TCR beta chain was defined by its CDR3 amino acid sequence together with its V-gene family, and reads lacking a unique V-gene family were excluded. A later analysis removed several hundred highly shared, low-generation-probability nucleotide sequences to deal with suspected cross-contamination and a sequencing artifact. For each public chain, a later analysis derived a clonal expansion index from normalized ranks of inferred template counts within each repertoire. Generation probabilities in a later analysis came from a VDJ recombination model fitted to out-of-frame rearrangements, and those results were checked against IGoR. A later analysis scored TCR-TCR, TCR-HLA and TCR-CMV co-occurrence with hypergeometric tests, applying a repertoire-size bias correction to TCR pairs. A later analysis estimated false discovery rates by permuting HLA or CMV assignments 20 times. A later analysis grouped co-occurring TCRs with DBSCAN, adding TCRdist sequence similarity when clustering within HLA-allele-positive subsets. Repertoires with fewer than 30,000 or more than 120,000 public chains, plus five repertoires with anomalous nucleotide sharing, were excluded from co-occurrence clustering. Sourced from immuneACCESS, this table was stored by TCRdb with only in-frame sequences that have V and J called. A share of the clones is absent; for the studies checked, an unresolved V gene accounts for under half, and the remainder has no known explanation. The V and J calls and clone size are taken from that table; D and trimming were inferred from the DNA. The sample yields under 200,000 clones; 70% to 80% were counted once. Around 1.4% of the sample is held by the ten biggest clonotypes.

The germline V gene encodes CDR1 SGHRS and CDR2 YFSETQ. V is pruned by 1 base and J by 3 bases, leaving 0 bases of the junction without a gene match. The CDR3, from cysteine to phenylalanine, totals 13 residues. Only the CDR3 part of the read is kept: 39 bases, read in frame from the first base. In total, approximately 690 healthy bone marrow donors made up the cohort. At the time of sampling, every cohort member was nominally healthy, though immune exposures that went unrecorded were likely present. The donor was CMV seronegative and belonged to the group of more than 300 seronegative cohort members. Each donor provided a peripheral blood sample, and peripheral blood mononuclear cells were used for TCR beta sequencing. Genomic DNA extraction from the blood cell samples was performed with the Qiagen DNeasy Blood Extraction Kit. Study-wide findings and limitations: In a later analysis, HLA-associated TCR beta chains showed more clonal expansion and lower generation probabilities than non-associated chains that were equally common. In a later analysis, around 17,000 TCR beta sequences were associated with specific HLA alleles at a false discovery rate of 0.05. Across donors, most TCR sequences were observed very rarely, whereas some public TCRs were present in many individuals. Presence/absence analyses assumed roughly uniform sequencing depth across donors, an assumption that may not hold. The study listed 150 to 200 TCR beta chains as associated with cytomegalovirus. In vitro tests confirmed that a few of the cytomegalovirus-associated TCR beta chains recognize cytomegalovirus antigens. V-gene and J-gene trimming of TCR beta chains was associated with a missense DCLRE1C variant in a later genetic analysis, and the association was replicated in an independent cohort. Because counts were too low, roughly 18 rarely observed V segments, including chromosome 9 orphons, were left out of the earlier analysis of about 500 of the donors. In a later analysis, several top co-occurrence clusters were reported to appear linked to parvovirus B19, influenza, CMV and Epstein-Barr virus. A further reported finding was that TCR beta sequences accurately predicted the HLA-A and HLA-B alleles for most subjects in the first cohort. Because HLA typing was unavailable for some donors at each locus, only the typed subset was used in association tests. According to a later analysis, TCR association rates differed among HLA loci, with DRB1 alleles showing the most associated TCRs and HLA-C alleles showing the fewest. Broadly in line with IMGT annotations, most TCR beta V segments showed up in productive rearrangements about 87% or about 30% of the time in an earlier analysis of several hundred of the donors. A cluster of highly shared sequence variants was judged likely to be a technical artifact of the sequencing pipeline. When HLA alleles, especially DR and DQ, strongly co-occurred, TCR associations were difficult to assign to individual alleles. CMV serostatus was the only immune exposure information available for the cohort. According to a later analysis, most CMV-associated TCR beta chains appeared to be HLA-restricted, and the HLA associations seemed to be driven largely by CMV exposure. A later genetic analysis reported fewer N-insertions in productive TCRs among donors in an Asian-associated ancestry cluster than the roughly 620-donor mean. Linkage disequilibrium might explain the correlated functional status among segregating V segments, but an unknown experimental factor could not be ruled out. Only TCR beta chains were sequenced in this cohort, and the absence of alpha or paired-chain data limited detectable features. Some IMGT-functional V segments, including TRBV6-2 and TRBV6-3, could not be told apart with the 87-base-pair reads, so those segments were excluded. Cytomegalovirus status was reported to be diagnosed by the classifier with high specificity and sensitivity in both the original and validation cohorts. The authors suggested that the approach could potentially be extended to other disease states and immunological phenotypes.

This TCR was sampled from a man aged 55 to 70 in good health and CMV-seronegative. The sample was PBMCs. The chain uses TRBV5-1 and TRBJ1-1; 7 nucleotides in the junction match TRBD1. The DNA sequence is TGCGCCAGCAGCTTGACAGGGGACACTGAAGCTTTCTTT. This codes for CASSLTGDTEAFF. The CDR3 plus the reference TRBV5-1 and TRBJ1-1 genes for the other parts give the full variable domain: KAGVTQTPRYLIKTRGQQVTLSCSPISGHRSVSWYQQTPGQGLQFLFEYFSETQRNKGNFPGRFSGRQFSNSRSEMNVSTLELGDSALYLCASSLTGDTEAFFGQGTRLTVV.